Shown below are 3 T cell receptor beta chains from a single sample sequenced in a study of T cell responses to AZD1222 COVID-19 vaccine. The repertoire was sequenced with immunoSEQ multiplex PCR; TCRdb's copy has only in-frame clones and lacks some. The data show roughly 150,000 clones, 70% to 90% seen once. This material consisted of peripheral blood, taken 28 days after the second AZD1222 dose. These receptors all come from an adult who received the AZD1222 COVID-19 vaccine.

V and J are TRBV3-1 (or the pseudogene TRBV3-2) and TRBJ1-1; D is possibly TRBD1 (5 bases). This CDR3 has 15 amino acids. With 3 bases removed from V and 7 bases from J, the gap between germline ends came to 18 bases. The germline V gene has CDR1 LGHDT and CDR2 YNNKEL (reference sequence). The DNA of the CDR3 is TGTGCCAGCAGCCAGCCGTACGGGGGTGGAGGTGAAGCTTTCTTT. This gives the protein CASSQPYGGGGEAFF.

This chain joins TRBV25-1 and TRBJ2-4, with D perhaps TRBD1 (6 bases). The CDR3 totals 15 residues. CDR1 MGHDK and CDR2 SYGVNS come from the germline V gene. The V end was cut by 3 bases, the J end by 8 bases, with 17 bases between. This CDR3 is CASSDTTGQTDIQYF. The CDR3 DNA follows: TGTGCCAGCAGTGATACCACAGGGCAGACGGACATTCAGTACTTC.

This clone was seen a single time. The rearrangement links TRBV2 to TRBJ1-5, with D maybe TRBD1 (5 bases). The V gene's germline CDR1 is SNHLY and CDR2 FYNNEI. The CDR3 contains 15 residues. The V end lost 1 base, the J end lost 3 bases, and 10 bases lay between the germline ends. This CDR3 reads CASSEGLGPNQPQHF. DNA of the CDR3: TGTGCCAGCAGTGAAGGGCTGGGACCCAATCAGCCCCAGCATTTT. Combining the CDR3 with reference TRBV2 and TRBJ1-5 gives the whole variable domain EPEVTQTPSHQVTQMGQEVILRCVPISNHLYFYWYRQILGQKVEFLVSFYNNEISEKSEIFDDQFSVERPDGSNFTLKIRSTKLEDSAMYFCASSEGLGPNQPQHFGDGTRLSIL.